This T cell receptor (beta chain) was captured by sequencing in a study of blood T cell repertoires in COVID-19. Background on the study: Samples of COVID-19 (acute and convalescent) were obtained from the United States, Italy and Spain. PBMCs, B-cell-depleted T cells, or T cells provided the cDNA or gDNA that made up the material.

Libraries were prepared by immunoSEQ multiplex PCR; TCRdb keeps only in-frame clonotypes and omits some of them. Of around 84,000 clones in the sample, approximately 80% are singletons; the top ten hold more than 15%. The germline CDR1 and CDR2 sequences are MNHNY and SVGAGI (reference sequence). The CDR3 totals 16 residues. Trimming took 6 bases from V and 3 from J; bases not matched to a gene: 13. This sequence joins TRBV6-6 and TRBJ2-5; 7 nucleotides match TRBD2. The sequence was obtained from an elderly man with active or convalescent COVID-19. Sequenced: peripheral blood. The CDR3 sequence is CASRSPTTSKKETQYF. In DNA, the CDR3 is TGTGCCAGCAGGAGCCCAACGACTAGCAAAAAAGAGACCCAGTACTTC.